What follows are 9 T cell receptor beta chains derived from one specimen sequenced in a study of patients and donors after allogeneic stem cell transplantation. TCRdb redid the calling of the RT-PCR reads with MiXCR, one entry per CDR3 protein. The sample lists about 76,000 distinct CDR3 sequences, approximately 26% occurring once. The sequenced sample was blood, either unsorted or a sorted T cell fraction (not recorded which). The receptor set was obtained from a human donor who was either an allogeneic HSCT recipient or a stem cell or donor lymphocyte infusion donor (not recorded which). It is not recorded whose cells these are; they may come from a transplant donor.

This sequence joins TRBV3-1 and TRBJ2-5; D is unclear. CDR1 is LGHDT and CDR2 is YNNKEL in the germline V gene (reference sequence). Trimming removed 5 bases from V and 2 bases from J, with 15 bases in between. CDR3 length equals 15 residues. The CDR3 region has the DNA TGTGCCAGCAGCTTACGATGGGCAGCACAAGAGACCCAGTACTTC. Residues: CASSLRWAAQETQYF.

This clonotype was found a few times. The chain joins TRBV3-1 to TRBJ1-4; D remains unclear. Germline CDR1 LGHDT, CDR2 YNNKEL (reference sequence). Trimming took off 5 bases at V and 8 bases at J, with 15 bases between the two ends. The CDR3 has 14 amino acids. CDR3 nucleotide sequence: TGTGCCAGCAGCTCTACTACGGATACCGAAAAACTGTTTTTT. It codes for CASSSTTDTEKLFF. The full variable domain, in which reference TRBV3-1 and TRBJ1-4 provide the parts outside the CDR3, is DTAVSQTPKYLVTQMGNDKSIKCEQNLGHDTMYWYKQDSKKFLKIMFSYNNKELIINETVPNRFSPKSPDKAHLNLHINSLELGDSAVYFCASSSTTDTEKLFFGSGTQLSVL.

This clonotype appeared a few times. The rearrangement uses TRBV7-2 and TRBJ1-1, with D unclear. The germline CDR1 and CDR2 sequences are SGHTA and FQGNSA. The length of the CDR3 is 14 residues. The V and J ends lost 3 bases and 0 bases respectively, with 8 bases between them. The CDR3 is CASSFDTLNTEAFF. CDR3 in DNA: TGTGCCAGCAGCTTCGACACATTGAACACTGAAGCTTTCTTT. Full variable domain (outside the CDR3, taken from reference TRBV7-2 and TRBJ1-1): GAGVSQSPSNKVTEKGKDVELRCDPISGHTALYWYRQSLGQGLEFLIYFQGNSAPDKSGLPSDRFSAERTGGSVSTLTIQRTQQEDSAVYLCASSFDTLNTEAFFGQGTRLTVV.

This clonotype was seen many times. CDR3 loop: CASSFADSPLHF. CDR3 DNA sequence: TGTGCCAGCAGTTTCGCTGATTCACCCCTCCACTTT. The J gene is TRBJ1-6, the V gene TRBV12-3 or TRBV12-4; no clear D gene. Trimming removed 3 bases from V and 8 bases from J, with 5 bases in between. There are 12 residues in the CDR3.

This clonotype has a count of ten or more. This chain uses TRBV15 with TRBJ1-3; D not resolved. Trimming pared 0 bases from V and 1 base from J, leaving 10 bases between. This CDR3 has 16 residues. Per germline, CDR1 LNHNV and CDR2 YYDKDF (reference sequence). The CDR3 region has the DNA TGTGCCACCAGCAGAGAGAAAGCCTTATCTGGAAACACCATATATTTT. Encoded protein: CATSREKALSGNTIYF.

This clonotype appeared a few times. The chain uses TRBV25-1 and TRBJ1-1; D gene uncertain. V was cut by 5 bases and J by 7 bases, with 20 bases left in between. Looked up from germline, CDR1 is MGHDK and CDR2 is SYGVNS. The CDR3 consists of 15 residues. This CDR3 reads CASSPIVGKWSEAFF. The CDR3 DNA reads TGTGCCAGCAGTCCGATAGTTGGGAAGTGGAGTGAAGCTTTCTTT.

This clonotype has only a few counts. V gene TRBV4-3 combines with J gene TRBJ1-6; TRBD1 matches 10 bases. Germline trimming cut 4 bases from V and 8 bases from J; bases unmatched to any gene: 2. The CDR3 length is 14 residues. Per germline, CDR1 LGHNA and CDR2 YSLEER. The DNA of the CDR3 is TGCGCCAGCAGCCGGGACAGGGGTGATTCACCCCTCCACTTT. Its protein is CASSRDRGDSPLHF.

This clonotype was counted at least ten times. CDR3 coding DNA: TGCAGTGCTAGAACAGGGGGCACTGAAGCTTTCTTT. This codes for CSARTGGTEAFF. This chain joins TRBV20-1 and TRBJ1-1; 8 bases fit TRBD1. V gave up 2 bases and J gave up 4 bases; unmatched junction bases: 0. The CDR3 is 12 amino acids. CDR1 DFQATT and CDR2 SNEGSKA come from the germline V gene (reference sequence).

This chain connects TRBV25-1 to TRBJ2-5; 7 positions match TRBD1. The length of the CDR3 is 14 residues. CDR1 is MGHDK and CDR2 is SYGVNS in the germline V gene. With 2 bases clipped from V and 2 bases from J, the junction kept 2 bases outside the gene matches. The CDR3 DNA reads as TGTGCCAGCAGTGAACCGGGACAGCAAGAGACCCAGTACTTC. Its translation: CASSEPGQQETQYF.